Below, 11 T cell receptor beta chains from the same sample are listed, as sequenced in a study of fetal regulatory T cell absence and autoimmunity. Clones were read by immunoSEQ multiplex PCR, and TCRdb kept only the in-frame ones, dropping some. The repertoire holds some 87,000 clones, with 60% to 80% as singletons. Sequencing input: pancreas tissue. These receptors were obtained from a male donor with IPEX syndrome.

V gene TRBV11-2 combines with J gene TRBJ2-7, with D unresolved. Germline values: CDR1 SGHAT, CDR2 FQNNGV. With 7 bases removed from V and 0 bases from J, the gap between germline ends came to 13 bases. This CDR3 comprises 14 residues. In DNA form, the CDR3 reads TGTGCCAGCACCCTCAGTGGACCCTCCTACGAGCAGTACTTC. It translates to CASTLSGPSYEQYF.

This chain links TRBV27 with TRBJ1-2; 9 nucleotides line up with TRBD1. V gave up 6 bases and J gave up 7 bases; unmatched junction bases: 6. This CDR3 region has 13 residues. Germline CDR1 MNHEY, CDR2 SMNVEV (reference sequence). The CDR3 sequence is CASSFGTGFGYTF. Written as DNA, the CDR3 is TGTGCCAGCAGCTTCGGGACAGGGTTTGGCTACACCTTC.

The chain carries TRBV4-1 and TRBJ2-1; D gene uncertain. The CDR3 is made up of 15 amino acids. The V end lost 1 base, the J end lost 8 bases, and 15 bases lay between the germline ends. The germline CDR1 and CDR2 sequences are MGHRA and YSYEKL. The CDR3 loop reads CASSQVLRGLDEQFF. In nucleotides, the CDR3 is TGCGCCAGCAGCCAAGTTCTTCGCGGCCTCGATGAGCAGTTCTTC.

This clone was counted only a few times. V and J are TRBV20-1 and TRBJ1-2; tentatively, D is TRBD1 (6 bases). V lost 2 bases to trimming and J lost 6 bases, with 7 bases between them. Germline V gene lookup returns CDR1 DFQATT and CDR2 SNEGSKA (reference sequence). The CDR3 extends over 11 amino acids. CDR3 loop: CSARKGDGYTF. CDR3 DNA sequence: TGCAGTGCTAGAAAGGGGGATGGCTACACCTTC.

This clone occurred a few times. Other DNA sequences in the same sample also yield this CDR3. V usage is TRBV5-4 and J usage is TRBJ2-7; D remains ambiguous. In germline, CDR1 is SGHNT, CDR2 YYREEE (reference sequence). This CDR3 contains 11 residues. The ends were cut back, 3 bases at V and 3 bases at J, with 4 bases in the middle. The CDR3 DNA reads TGTGCCAGCAGCTCAGGCTACGAGCAGTACTTC. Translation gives CASSSGYEQYF.

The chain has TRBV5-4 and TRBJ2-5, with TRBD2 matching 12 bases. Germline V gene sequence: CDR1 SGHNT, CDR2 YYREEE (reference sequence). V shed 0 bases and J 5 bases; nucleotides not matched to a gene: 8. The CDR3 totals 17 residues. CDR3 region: CASSLGLAGGPVETQYF. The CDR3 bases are TGTGCCAGCAGCTTGGGGCTAGCGGGGGGGCCGGTTGAGACCCAGTACTTC. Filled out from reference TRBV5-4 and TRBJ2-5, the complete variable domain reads ETGVTQSPTHLIKTRGQQVTLRCSSQSGHNTVSWYQQALGQGPQFIFQYYREEENGRGNFPPRFSGLQFPNYSSELNVNALELDDSALYLCASSLGLAGGPVETQYFGPGTRLLVL.

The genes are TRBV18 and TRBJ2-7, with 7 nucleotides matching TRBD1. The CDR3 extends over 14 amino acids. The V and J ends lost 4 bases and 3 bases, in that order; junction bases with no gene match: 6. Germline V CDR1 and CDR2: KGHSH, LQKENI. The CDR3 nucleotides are TGTGCCAGCTCACAATTGGACAGGTACTACGAGCAGTACTTC. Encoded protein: CASSQLDRYYEQYF.

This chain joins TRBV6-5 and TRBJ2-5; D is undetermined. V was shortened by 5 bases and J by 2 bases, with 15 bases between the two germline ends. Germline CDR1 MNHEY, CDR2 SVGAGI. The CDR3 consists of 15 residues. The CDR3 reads CASSSTGSSQETQYF. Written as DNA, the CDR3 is TGTGCCAGCAGTAGTACGGGTAGCTCTCAAGAGACCCAGTACTTC.

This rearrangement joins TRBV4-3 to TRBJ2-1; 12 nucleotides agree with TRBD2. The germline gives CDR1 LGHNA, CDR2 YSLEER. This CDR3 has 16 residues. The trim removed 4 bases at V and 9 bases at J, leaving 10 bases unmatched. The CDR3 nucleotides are TGCGCCAGCAGCCCAATTCTAGCGGGGGGGGAAGGTGAGCAGTTCTTC. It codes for CASSPILAGGEGEQFF.

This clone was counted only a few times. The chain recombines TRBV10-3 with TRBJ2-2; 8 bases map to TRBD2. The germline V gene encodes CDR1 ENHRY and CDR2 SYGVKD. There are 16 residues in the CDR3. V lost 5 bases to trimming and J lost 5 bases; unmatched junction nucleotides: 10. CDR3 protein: CAISPAGLAPTGELFF. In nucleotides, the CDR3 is TGTGCCATCAGTCCAGCCGGACTAGCCCCTACCGGGGAGCTGTTTTTT.

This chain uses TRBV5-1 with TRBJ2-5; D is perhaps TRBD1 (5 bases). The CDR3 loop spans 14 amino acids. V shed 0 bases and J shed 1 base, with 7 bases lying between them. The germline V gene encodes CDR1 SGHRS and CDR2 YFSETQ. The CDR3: CASSLATGQETQYF. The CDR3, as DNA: TGCGCCAGCAGCTTGGCCACAGGCCAAGAGACCCAGTACTTC.